The subject of this entry is one T cell receptor beta chain. The antigen remains unidentified. This sample was included in a study of cytomegalovirus exposure and HLA in healthy donors. Broader study findings: There were a few CMV-associated chains whose specificity for CMV antigens was confirmed in vitro.

With V trimmed by 9 bases and J by 6 bases, 14 bases remained unmatched. The CDR3 is made up of 16 amino acids. In germline, CDR1 is LNHDA, CDR2 SQIVND (reference sequence). This PCR relied on a set of 60 Vbeta primers and 13 Jbeta primers. Original analysis: About 11 million shared chains were among the roughly 80 million unique TCR beta chains that a later analysis counted. Sequenced by immunoSEQ multiplex PCR; TCRdb stores in-frame clones only, minus some. V, J and clone size are taken as reported in that table, and D and trimming were inferred from the DNA itself. The sample gives 180,000 or so clones, roughly 60% of which show up once; 2.5% to 3% is in the top ten.

Sequenced input: PBMCs. The V and J genes are TRBV19 and TRBJ2-7; TRBD2 aligns across 13 bases. The source of this sequence is a man in his forties or fifties in good health and CMV-seronegative. The CDR3 loop reads CASTGTSGNRGGEQYF. The CDR3 DNA follows: TGTGCCAGCACCGGGACTAGCGGGAATCGGGGGGGCGAGCAGTACTTC.